A single sample is the source of the 19 T cell receptor beta chains below, sequenced in a study of CD8 T cells in Susac syndrome. Random hexamers were used to reverse transcribe an amount of roughly 0.5 to 1 ug RNA. TCRdb ran MiXCR on the immunoSEQ multiplex PCR reads and lists one entry per CDR3 protein. Of 150,000 to 200,000 distinct CDR3 sequences in the sample, around 94% were seen once. Sequencing was carried out using CD4+ T cells from PBMCs. The receptors here all came from a human donor in good health.

The chain employs TRBV29-1 and TRBJ2-5; 7 bases agree with TRBD2. Germline V gene data show CDR1 as SQVTM and CDR2 as ANQGSEA. The trim removed 6 bases at V and 3 bases at J, leaving 4 bases unmatched. This CDR3 is 12 amino acids long. The CDR3 protein is CSVVSGEETQYF. The CDR3 bases are TGCAGCGTGGTGAGCGGGGAAGAGACCCAGTACTTC.

The chain couples TRBV18 to TRBJ2-7, with D perhaps matching TRBD1 (6 bases). Germline CDR1 KGHSH, CDR2 LQKENI. With 4 bases removed from V and 0 bases from J, the gap between germline ends came to 10 bases. The CDR3 length is 14 residues. The CDR3 sequence: CASSRDRSSYEQYF. In DNA form, the CDR3 reads TGTGCCAGCTCACGCGACAGGAGCTCCTACGAGCAGTACTTC.

This sequence joins TRBV30 and TRBJ2-1; 7 bases line up with TRBD2. This CDR3 contains 14 residues. With 3 bases clipped from V and 6 bases from J, the junction kept 8 bases outside the gene matches. The germline gives CDR1 GTSNPN, CDR2 SVGIG (reference sequence). In DNA, the CDR3 is TGTGCCTGGAGATGGCGGGGGAGACTCAATGAGCAGTTCTTC. It specifies CAWRWRGRLNEQFF.

The CDR3 sequence: CASSEGVLSYEQYF. DNA for the CDR3: TGTGCCAGCAGTGAAGGGGTGCTCTCCTACGAGCAGTACTTC. The chain combines TRBV2 with TRBJ2-7, with no clear D. Germline V gives CDR1 SNHLY, CDR2 FYNNEI. V gave up 1 base and J gave up 0 bases, with 7 bases separating them. This CDR3 comprises 14 residues. The whole variable domain, filled in from reference TRBV2 and TRBJ2-7, reads EPEVTQTPSHQVTQMGQEVILRCVPISNHLYFYWYRQILGQKVEFLVSFYNNEISEKSEIFDDQFSVERPDGSNFTLKIRSTKLEDSAMYFCASSEGVLSYEQYFGPGTRLTVT.

The chain couples TRBV20-1 to TRBJ1-2; D not certain. The length of the CDR3 is 13 residues. Trimming pared 0 bases from V and 7 bases from J, leaving 12 bases between. CDR1 is DFQATT and CDR2 is SNEGSKA in the germline V gene (reference sequence). CDR3 coding DNA: TGCAGTGCTAGAGATCAAGGGTTGGGTGGCTACACCTTC. Encoded protein: CSARDQGLGGYTF.

The DNA for the CDR3 is TGCAGTGCTATTACACCAGCCAAGAACACTGAAGCTTTCTTT. Amino acids: CSAITPAKNTEAFF. The rearrangement uses TRBV20-1 and TRBJ1-1; no reliable D call. The germline gives CDR1 DFQATT, CDR2 SNEGSKA (reference sequence). V was cut by 4 bases and J by 1 base, with 13 bases left in between. There are 14 residues in the CDR3.

V gene TRBV29-1 combines with J gene TRBJ2-7, with a tentative D call TRBD2 (5 bases). V was cut by 5 bases and J by 3 bases, with 14 bases left in between. There are 13 residues in the CDR3. Looked up from germline, CDR1 is SQVTM and CDR2 is ANQGSEA. CDR3 DNA sequence: TGCAGCGTTAAAAGCGGAAACCTCTACGAGCAGTACTTC. Translation gives CSVKSGNLYEQYF.

V gene TRBV3-1 combines with J gene TRBJ2-7; unclear D gene. The length of the CDR3 is 13 residues. CDR1 and CDR2 from the germline V gene are LGHDT and YNNKEL (reference sequence). V dropped 3 bases and J dropped 1 base, with 7 bases sitting between them. In DNA form, the CDR3 reads TGTGCCAGCAGCCATGACTGGTCCTACGAGCAGTACTTC. Protein product: CASSHDWSYEQYF.

The count of this clonotype is one. The CDR3 DNA reads TGTGCCAGCAGTCCCGGGACAGGAGACTTCTACTACGAGCAGTACTTC. Residues: CASSPGTGDFYYEQYF. This rearrangement joins TRBV5-6 to TRBJ2-7; 8 nucleotides align to TRBD1. V trimming: 5 bases; J trimming: 3 bases; junction bases outside the gene matches: 13. The CDR3 spans 16 residues. The germline gives CDR1 SGHDT, CDR2 YYEEEE.

The V and J genes are TRBV11-2 and TRBJ2-7; TRBD1 matches 9 bases. V lost 3 bases and J lost 1; bases outside the gene matches: 4. Germline lookup yields CDR1 SGHAT and CDR2 FQNNGV. The CDR3 is 15 amino acids. CDR3 amino acids: CASSLAGQGSYEQYF. DNA of the CDR3: TGTGCCAGCAGCTTGGCCGGACAGGGGTCCTACGAGCAGTACTTC.

The chain employs TRBV20-1 and TRBJ2-7; TRBD2 aligns across 10 bases. Trimming took 6 bases from V and 6 from J; bases not matched to a gene: 11. Germline V lookup: CDR1 DFQATT, CDR2 SNEGSKA (reference sequence). This CDR3 is 14 amino acids long. The CDR3 DNA follows: TGCAGTGCCGGACGTAGCGGGGGGTTGTCCGAGCAGTACTTC. This codes for CSAGRSGGLSEQYF.

The rearrangement links TRBV18 to TRBJ1-1; D is unclear. This CDR3 has 15 residues. Deletions cut 0 bases from V and 0 bases from J, with 8 bases between. Germline lookup yields CDR1 KGHSH and CDR2 LQKENI. CDR3 sequence reads: CASSPPSLLNTEAFF. DNA for the CDR3: TGTGCCAGCTCACCACCCAGTCTCCTGAACACTGAAGCTTTCTTT.

The gene calls are TRBV7-3 and TRBJ1-1; possible D gene TRBD1, 6 bases. There are 12 residues in the CDR3. CDR1 SGHTA and CDR2 FQGTGA come from the germline V gene. The CDR3 DNA follows: TGTGACGGCAGGGGTGCGAACACTGAAGCTTTCTTT. It specifies CDGRGANTEAFF.

J is TRBJ1-5 and V is TRBV18, with D uncertain. The length of the CDR3 is 15 residues. Looked up from germline, CDR1 is KGHSH and CDR2 is LQKENI. The germline V and J ends were trimmed by 6 bases and 2 bases, with 14 bases remaining between them. CDR3 residues: CASSIIGGGNQPQHF. As DNA, the CDR3 is TGTGCCAGCTCTATCATCGGCGGGGGCAATCAGCCCCAGCATTTT.

The chain employs TRBV7-2 and TRBJ2-7, with 10 bases that match TRBD1. CDR1 is SGHTA and CDR2 is FQGNSA in the germline V gene. The CDR3 totals 17 residues. V was pared by 2 bases and J by 5 bases, with 12 bases of the junction left unmatched. CDR3 sequence (DNA): TGTGCCAGCAGCTTAATGATACGGACAGGGGGGAAGGACGAGCAGTACTTC. Protein product: CASSLMIRTGGKDEQYF. The full variable domain, its missing parts supplied by reference TRBV7-2 and TRBJ2-7, is GAGVSQSPSNKVTEKGKDVELRCDPISGHTALYWYRQSLGQGLEFLIYFQGNSAPDKSGLPSDRFSAERTGGSVSTLTIQRTQQEDSAVYLCASSLMIRTGGKDEQYFGPGTRLTVT.

The chain employs TRBV20-1 and TRBJ2-3, with a tentative D call TRBD1 (6 bases). Germline loops: CDR1 DFQATT, CDR2 SNEGSKA (reference sequence). The CDR3 has 14 amino acids. V was clipped by 6 bases and J by 0 bases, with 13 bases between them. The CDR3 region is CSALTGQSTDTQYF. In nucleotides, the CDR3 is TGCAGTGCCTTGACGGGACAAAGCACAGATACGCAGTATTTT.

The chain's CDR3 is CASSQEDRAYNEQFF. The DNA of the CDR3 is TGTGCCAGCAGCCAAGAGGACAGGGCCTACAATGAGCAGTTCTTC. The V call is TRBV3-1, the J call TRBJ2-1, with 8 bases lining up with TRBD1. V shed 0 bases, J shed 2 bases, and the junction held 0 bases outside the gene matches. This CDR3 is built from 15 residues. From germline, CDR1 is LGHDT and CDR2 YNNKEL (reference sequence).

In DNA form, the CDR3 reads TGTGCCAGCAGTTACCTGGGGGCCGGGACTAGCGACAATGAGCAGTTCTTC. Translating it yields CASSYLGAGTSDNEQFF. The rearrangement uses TRBV6-2 or TRBV6-3 and TRBJ2-1; 10 bases map to TRBD2. Germline V gene lookup returns CDR1 MNHEY and CDR2 SVGEGT. Losses at the gene ends were 2 bases for V and 5 bases for J; bases not matched to a gene: 9. The CDR3 runs to 17 residues.

This chain joins TRBV24-1 and TRBJ2-5; D perhaps matches TRBD2 (5 bases). The CDR3 has 14 residues. The germline V and J ends were trimmed by 9 bases and 6 bases, with 19 bases remaining between them. Looked up from germline, CDR1 is KGHDR and CDR2 is SFDVKD. The CDR3 bases are TGTGCCACCGAATCGTCCGGACTTCGGAAGACCCAGTACTTC. Translation gives CATESSGLRKTQYF.